This T cell receptor (beta chain) was captured by sequencing in a study of neoadjuvant anti-PD-1 for oral cavity cancer. Per the germline V gene, CDR1 is SQVTM and CDR2 is ANQGSEA. The V gene lost 4 bases and the J gene lost 7 bases, with 19 bases spanning the gap. The CDR3 has 14 amino acids. Data came from immunoSEQ multiplex PCR; TCRdb stores just in-frame clones and leaves some out. The sample records 9,500 to 15,000 clones, 71% being singletons. Time point specified: after neoadjuvant nivolumab, at surgical resection. Source: PBMCs, taken after nivolumab (anti-PD-1) treatment. The genes are TRBV29-1 and TRBJ1-2, with D uncertain. This receptor was obtained from a person aged 35-79 years with oral cavity squamous cell carcinoma. CDR3 sequence (DNA): TGCAGCGTTGTGGTGGCTGCGGACTTTCGTGGCTACACCTTC. Its translation is CSVVVAADFRGYTF.